This T cell receptor (beta chain) was profiled in a study of control samples from healthy donors and cancer patients. Germline V gives CDR1 SGHDN, CDR2 FVKESK. This CDR3 has 13 residues. V gave up 8 bases and J gave up 10 bases, with 17 bases separating them. The assay was immunoSEQ multiplex PCR, and TCRdb's table has in-frame clones only and misses some. The sample comprises 170,000 or so clones, about 90% of which are singletons, and 2% to 2.5% rests with the top ten. The chain employs TRBV14 and TRBJ1-4; D possibly corresponds to TRBD1 (5 bases). The sequence was obtained from a woman aged 40 to 49 in good health. The source material was blood. DNA for the CDR3: TGTGCCAGCCGGGAGGGGATGATGGGAAAACTGTTTTTT. Its translation: CASREGMMGKLFF. Full variable domain (remainder filled in from reference TRBV14 and TRBJ1-4): EAGVTQFPSHSVIEKGQTVTLRCDPISGHDNLYWYRRVMGKEIKFLLHFVKESKQDESGMPNNRFLAERTGGTYSTLKVQPAELEDSGVYFCASREGMMGKLFFGSGTQLSVL.